Listed below are T cell receptor beta chains from one sample, sequenced in a study of blood T cell repertoires in COVID-19. Data came from immunoSEQ multiplex PCR; TCRdb stores just in-frame clones and leaves some out. The sample carries about 270,000 clones, approximately 90% recorded once. Material: PBMCs or T cells enriched from blood (not recorded which). These receptors all stem from a woman aged 30 to 39 with acute COVID-19. The CDR3 runs from the conserved cysteine through the conserved F or W. A D gene is named only where the DNA matches it firmly. Where a row states a size, it is once, few, many or the class of an expanded clone; other rows omit it.

J gene: TRBJ1-4; clone size: few; D gene: .; V gene: TRBV2; CDR3 protein: CASRGDGEKLFF; CDR3 DNA: TGTGCCAGCAGGGGAGATGGCGAAAAACTGTTTTTT
J gene: TRBJ2-1; clone size: .; D gene: TRBD2; V gene: TRBV3-1/TRBV3-2; CDR3 protein: CASSPGGLAGGRVAEQFF; CDR3 DNA: TGTGCCAGCAGTCCAGGGGGGCTAGCGGGAGGGCGGGTTGCTGAGCAGTTCTTC
J gene: TRBJ1-4; clone size: .; D gene: .; V gene: TRBV7-2; CDR3 protein: CASSLYAGTNEKLFF; CDR3 DNA: TGTGCCAGCAGCTTATATGCAGGGACTAATGAAAAACTGTTTTTT
J gene: TRBJ2-2; clone size: .; D gene: TRBD2; V gene: TRBV3-1/TRBV3-2; CDR3 protein: CASSRTSGNTGELFF; CDR3 DNA: TGTGCCAGCAGCCGGACTAGCGGGAACACCGGGGAGCTGTTTTTT
J gene: TRBJ2-7; clone size: .; D gene: .; V gene: TRBV3-1/TRBV3-2; CDR3 protein: CASNRGGQEQYF; CDR3 DNA: TGTGCCAGCAATCGGGGTGGGCAAGAGCAGTACTTC
J gene: TRBJ2-2; clone size: .; D gene: TRBD2; V gene: TRBV19; CDR3 protein: CASSGASGRANTGELFF; CDR3 DNA: TGTGCCAGTAGTGGCGCTAGCGGGAGGGCAAACACCGGGGAGCTGTTTTTT
J gene: TRBJ1-5; clone size: .; D gene: TRBD1; V gene: TRBV6-1; CDR3 protein: CASSFDRDNQPQHF; CDR3 DNA: TGTGCCAGCAGTTTCGACAGGGATAATCAGCCCCAGCATTTT
J gene: TRBJ2-7; clone size: .; D gene: TRBD2; V gene: TRBV28; CDR3 protein: CASSSTSGRLYEQYF; CDR3 DNA: TGTGCCAGCAGTTCTACTAGCGGGAGGCTCTACGAGCAGTACTTC
J gene: TRBJ2-7; clone size: .; D gene: TRBD1; V gene: TRBV30; CDR3 protein: CAWRQGSYEQYF; CDR3 DNA: TGTGCCTGGAGACAGGGGTCCTACGAGCAGTACTTC
J gene: TRBJ2-7; clone size: .; D gene: .; V gene: TRBV2; CDR3 protein: CASRAVSYEQYF; CDR3 DNA: TGTGCCAGCAGGGCAGTCTCCTACGAGCAGTACTTC
J gene: TRBJ2-1; clone size: .; D gene: TRBD1; V gene: TRBV25-1; CDR3 protein: CASSEDRVGGSYNEQFF; CDR3 DNA: TGTGCCAGCAGTGAGGACAGGGTAGGTGGATCCTACAATGAGCAGTTCTTC
J gene: TRBJ2-3; clone size: .; D gene: .; V gene: TRBV28; CDR3 protein: CASSPLGSTDTQYF; CDR3 DNA: TGTGCCAGCAGTCCACTCGGGAGCACAGATACGCAGTATTTT
J gene: TRBJ1-1; clone size: .; D gene: TRBD1; V gene: TRBV27; CDR3 protein: CASSLGGETNTEAFF; CDR3 DNA: TGTGCCAGCTCCTTAGGGGGCGAGACGAACACTGAAGCTTTCTTT
J gene: TRBJ1-2; clone size: .; D gene: .; V gene: TRBV28; CDR3 protein: CASSSYSGNYGYTF; CDR3 DNA: TGTGCCAGCAGTTCTTATAGCGGGAACTATGGCTACACCTTC
J gene: TRBJ1-4; clone size: .; D gene: TRBD1; V gene: TRBV28; CDR3 protein: CASSLGDRDNEKLFF; CDR3 DNA: TGTGCCAGCAGTTTAGGGGACAGGGATAATGAAAAACTGTTTTTT
J gene: TRBJ2-1; clone size: .; D gene: TRBD1; V gene: TRBV19; CDR3 protein: CASSTLTGTGVNEQFF; CDR3 DNA: TGTGCCAGTAGTACCCTAACCGGGACAGGGGTCAATGAGCAGTTCTTC
J gene: TRBJ2-5; clone size: .; D gene: TRBD1; V gene: TRBV19; CDR3 protein: CASSTTGEETQYF; CDR3 DNA: TGTGCCAGTAGTACGACAGGGGAGGAGACCCAGTACTTC
J gene: TRBJ2-3; clone size: .; D gene: TRBD2; V gene: TRBV28; CDR3 protein: CASTGLAGADTQYF; CDR3 DNA: TGTGCCAGCACCGGACTAGCGGGAGCAGATACGCAGTATTTT
J gene: TRBJ2-5; clone size: .; D gene: TRBD2; V gene: TRBV7-2; CDR3 protein: CASSFSGSGAETQYF; CDR3 DNA: TGTGCCAGCAGCTTTAGCGGGAGTGGAGCGGAGACCCAGTACTTC
J gene: TRBJ1-2; clone size: .; D gene: TRBD1; V gene: TRBV27; CDR3 protein: CASSLRQGAHYGYTF; CDR3 DNA: TGTGCCAGCAGTTTACGGCAGGGGGCTCACTATGGCTACACCTTC
J gene: TRBJ2-3; clone size: .; D gene: .; V gene: TRBV4-3; CDR3 protein: CASSQGGGRGSTDTQYF; CDR3 DNA: TGCGCCAGCAGCCAAGGGGGGGGGCGAGGGAGCACAGATACGCAGTATTTT
J gene: TRBJ2-7; clone size: many; D gene: TRBD1; V gene: TRBV6-5; CDR3 protein: CASSYTGTGGEQYF; CDR3 DNA: TGTGCCAGCAGTTACACCGGGACAGGGGGAGAGCAGTACTTC
J gene: TRBJ2-1; clone size: .; D gene: TRBD2; V gene: TRBV7-2; CDR3 protein: CASSFVPGTTYNEQFF; CDR3 DNA: TGTGCCAGCAGCTTTGTCCCCGGGACTACTTACAATGAGCAGTTCTTC
J gene: TRBJ1-1; clone size: .; D gene: TRBD1; V gene: TRBV27; CDR3 protein: CASSFSTGITEAFF; CDR3 DNA: TGTGCCAGCAGTTTTTCGACAGGGATCACTGAAGCTTTCTTT
J gene: TRBJ2-2; clone size: .; D gene: .; V gene: TRBV9; CDR3 protein: CASSVGGGELFF; CDR3 DNA: TGTGCCAGCAGCGTAGGAGGCGGGGAGCTGTTTTTT
J gene: TRBJ1-5; clone size: few; D gene: .; V gene: TRBV27; CDR3 protein: CASRPDRDEDNQPQHF; CDR3 DNA: TGTGCCAGCCGCCCGGACAGAGACGAAGACAATCAGCCCCAGCATTTT
J gene: TRBJ2-7; clone size: .; D gene: TRBD2; V gene: TRBV28; CDR3 protein: CASSLSPAGKSDEQYF; CDR3 DNA: TGTGCCAGCAGTTTATCCCCAGCGGGAAAAAGTGACGAGCAGTACTTC